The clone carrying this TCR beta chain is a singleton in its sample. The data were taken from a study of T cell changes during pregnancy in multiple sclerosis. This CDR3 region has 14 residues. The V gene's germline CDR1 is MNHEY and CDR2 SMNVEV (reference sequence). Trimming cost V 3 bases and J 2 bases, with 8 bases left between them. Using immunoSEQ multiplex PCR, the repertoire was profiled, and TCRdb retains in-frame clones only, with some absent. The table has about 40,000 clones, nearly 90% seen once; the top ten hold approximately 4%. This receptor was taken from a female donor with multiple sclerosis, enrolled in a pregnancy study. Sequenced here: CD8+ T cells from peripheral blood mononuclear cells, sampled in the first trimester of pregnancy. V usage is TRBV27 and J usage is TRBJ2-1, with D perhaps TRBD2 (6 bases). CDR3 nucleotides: TGTGCCAGCAGTTTTGGGGGGACCTACAATGAGCAGTTCTTC. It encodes CASSFGGTYNEQFF.